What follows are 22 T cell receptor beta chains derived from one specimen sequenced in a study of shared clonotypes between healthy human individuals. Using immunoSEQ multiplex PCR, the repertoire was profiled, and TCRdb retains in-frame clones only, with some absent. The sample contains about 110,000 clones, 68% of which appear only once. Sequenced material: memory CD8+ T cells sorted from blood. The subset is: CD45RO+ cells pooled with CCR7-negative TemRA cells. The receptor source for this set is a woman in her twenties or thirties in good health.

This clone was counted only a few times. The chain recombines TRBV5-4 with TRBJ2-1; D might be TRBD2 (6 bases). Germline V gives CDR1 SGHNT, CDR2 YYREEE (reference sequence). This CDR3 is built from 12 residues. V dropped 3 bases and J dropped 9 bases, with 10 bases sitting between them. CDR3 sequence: CASSSEAGEQFF. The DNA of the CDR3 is TGTGCCAGCAGCTCCGAAGCGGGTGAGCAGTTCTTC.

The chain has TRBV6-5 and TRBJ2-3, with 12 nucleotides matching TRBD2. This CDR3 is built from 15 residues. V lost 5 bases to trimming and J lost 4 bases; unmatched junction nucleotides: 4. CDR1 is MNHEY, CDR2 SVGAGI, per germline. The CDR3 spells CASSVLAGGADTQYF. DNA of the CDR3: TGTGCCAGCAGTGTTCTAGCGGGAGGGGCAGATACGCAGTATTTT.

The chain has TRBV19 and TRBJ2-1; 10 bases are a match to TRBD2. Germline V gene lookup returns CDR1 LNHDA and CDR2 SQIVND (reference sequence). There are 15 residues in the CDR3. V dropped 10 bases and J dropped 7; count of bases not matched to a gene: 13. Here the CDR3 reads CATRLGSGRSNEQFF. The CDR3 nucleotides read TGTGCCACCCGGCTGGGTAGCGGGAGGTCTAATGAGCAGTTCTTC.

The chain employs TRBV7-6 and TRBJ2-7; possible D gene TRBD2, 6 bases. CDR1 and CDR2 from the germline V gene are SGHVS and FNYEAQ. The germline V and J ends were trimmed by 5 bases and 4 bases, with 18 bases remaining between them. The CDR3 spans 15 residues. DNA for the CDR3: TGTGCCAGCAGCCACCCCGGGAGAGAAGGGTACGAGCAGTACTTC. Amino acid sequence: CASSHPGREGYEQYF.

CDR3 coding DNA: TGTGCCAGCAGTGAGTGGAGGGAGAACACCGGGGAGCTGTTTTTT. This encodes CASSEWRENTGELFF. The chain uses TRBV6-1 and TRBJ2-2, with D maybe TRBD2 (6 bases). Germline values: CDR1 MNHNS, CDR2 SASEGT. This CDR3 has 15 amino acids. V lost 3 bases, J lost 1 base, and 9 bases lay in between.

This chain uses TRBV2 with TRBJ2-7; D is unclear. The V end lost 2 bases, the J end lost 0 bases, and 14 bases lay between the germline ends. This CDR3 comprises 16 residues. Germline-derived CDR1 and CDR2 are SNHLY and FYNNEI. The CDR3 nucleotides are TGTGCCAGCAGTGAACCCGACCTGACGAGCTCCTACGAGCAGTACTTC. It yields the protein CASSEPDLTSSYEQYF.

The CDR3: CASTLAVLGQETQYF. CDR3 DNA sequence: TGTGCCAGCACTCTAGCGGTTCTCGGACAAGAGACCCAGTACTTC. The chain recombines TRBV6-1 with TRBJ2-5; 7 positions match TRBD2. Germline CDR1 MNHNS, CDR2 SASEGT. V gave up 7 bases and J gave up 2 bases; unmatched junction bases: 10. The CDR3 sequence is 15 residues long.

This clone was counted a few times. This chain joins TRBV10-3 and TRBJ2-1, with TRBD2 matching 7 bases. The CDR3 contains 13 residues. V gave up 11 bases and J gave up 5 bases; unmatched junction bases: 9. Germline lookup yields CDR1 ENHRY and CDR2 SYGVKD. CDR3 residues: CAALRESNNEQFF. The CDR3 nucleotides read TGTGCCGCCCTGCGGGAGTCAAACAATGAGCAGTTCTTC.

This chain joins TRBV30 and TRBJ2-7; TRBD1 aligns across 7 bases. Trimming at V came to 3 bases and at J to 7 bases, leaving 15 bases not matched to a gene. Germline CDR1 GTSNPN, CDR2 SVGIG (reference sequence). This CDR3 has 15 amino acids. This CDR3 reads CAWSIYRGVRKEQYF. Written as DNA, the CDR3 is TGTGCCTGGAGCATTTACAGGGGCGTAAGGAAGGAGCAGTACTTC.

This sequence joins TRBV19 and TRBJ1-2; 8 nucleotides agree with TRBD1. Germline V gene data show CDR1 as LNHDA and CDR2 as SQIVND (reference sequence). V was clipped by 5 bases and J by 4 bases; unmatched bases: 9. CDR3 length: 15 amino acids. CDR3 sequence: CASSPWTGNTYGYTF. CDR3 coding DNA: TGTGCCAGTAGTCCATGGACAGGGAATACCTATGGCTACACCTTC.

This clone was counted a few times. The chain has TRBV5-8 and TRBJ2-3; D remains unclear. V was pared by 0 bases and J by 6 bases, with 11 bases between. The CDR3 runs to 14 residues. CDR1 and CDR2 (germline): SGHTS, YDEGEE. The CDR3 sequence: CASSLGQAPDTQYF. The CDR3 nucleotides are TGTGCCAGCAGCTTGGGTCAAGCGCCGGATACGCAGTATTTT.

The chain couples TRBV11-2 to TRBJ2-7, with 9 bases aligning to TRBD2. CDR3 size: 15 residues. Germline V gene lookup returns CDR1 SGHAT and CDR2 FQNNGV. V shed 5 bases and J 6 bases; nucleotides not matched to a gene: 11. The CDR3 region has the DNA TGTGCCAGCAGCATAGCGGGAGTCGGGTTTGGCGAGCAGTACTTC. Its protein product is CASSIAGVGFGEQYF.

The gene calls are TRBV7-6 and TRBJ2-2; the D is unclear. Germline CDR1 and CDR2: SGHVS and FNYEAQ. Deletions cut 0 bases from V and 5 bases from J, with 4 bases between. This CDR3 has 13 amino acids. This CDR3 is CASSLAPTGELFF. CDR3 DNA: TGTGCCAGCAGCTTAGCACCAACCGGGGAGCTGTTTTTT.

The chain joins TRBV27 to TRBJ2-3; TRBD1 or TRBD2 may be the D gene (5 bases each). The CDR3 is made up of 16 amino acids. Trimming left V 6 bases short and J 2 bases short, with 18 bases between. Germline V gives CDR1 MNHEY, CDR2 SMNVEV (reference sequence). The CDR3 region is CASRPQQDWFTDTQYF. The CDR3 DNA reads TGTGCCAGCAGACCGCAACAGGACTGGTTCACAGATACGCAGTATTTT.

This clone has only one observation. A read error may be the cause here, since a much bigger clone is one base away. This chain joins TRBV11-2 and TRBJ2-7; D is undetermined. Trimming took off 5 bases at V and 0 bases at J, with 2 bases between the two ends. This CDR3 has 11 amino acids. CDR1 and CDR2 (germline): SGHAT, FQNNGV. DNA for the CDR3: TGTGCCAGCAGCCCCTCCTACGAGCAGTACTTC. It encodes CASSPSYEQYF.

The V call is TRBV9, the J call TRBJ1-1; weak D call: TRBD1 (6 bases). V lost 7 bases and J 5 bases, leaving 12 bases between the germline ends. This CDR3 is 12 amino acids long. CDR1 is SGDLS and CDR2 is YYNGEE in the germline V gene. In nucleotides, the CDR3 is TGTGCCAGCCGGGGGCTGGGAACTGAAGCTTTCTTT. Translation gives CASRGLGTEAFF.

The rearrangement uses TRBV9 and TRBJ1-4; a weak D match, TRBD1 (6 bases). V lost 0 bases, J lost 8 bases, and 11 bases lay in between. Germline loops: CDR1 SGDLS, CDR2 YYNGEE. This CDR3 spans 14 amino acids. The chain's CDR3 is CASSVGGTMEKLFF. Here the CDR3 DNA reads TGTGCCAGCAGCGTAGGAGGGACAATGGAAAAACTGTTTTTT.

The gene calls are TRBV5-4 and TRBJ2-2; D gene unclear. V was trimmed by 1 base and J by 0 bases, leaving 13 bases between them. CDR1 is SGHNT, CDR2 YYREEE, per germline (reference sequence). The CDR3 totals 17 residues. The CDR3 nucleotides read TGTGCCAGCAGCTTGTCTGCAGGTCTATCGAACACCGGGGAGCTGTTTTTT. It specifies CASSLSAGLSNTGELFF.

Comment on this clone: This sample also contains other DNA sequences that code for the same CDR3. Here the CDR3 DNA reads TGTGCCAGCAGTTACGGGCAGCACTACGAGCAGTACTTC. It specifies CASSYGQHYEQYF. The chain couples TRBV6-5 to TRBJ2-7; D is undetermined. This CDR3 contains 13 residues. Trimming shortened V by 2 bases and J by 3 bases, and 8 bases separated the two germline ends. Germline values: CDR1 MNHEY, CDR2 SVGAGI.

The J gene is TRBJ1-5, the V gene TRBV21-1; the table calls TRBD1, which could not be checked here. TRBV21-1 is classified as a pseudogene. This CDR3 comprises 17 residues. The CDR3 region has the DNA TGTGCCAGCAGCAAAGGGGAAACAGGAAGAAGCAATCAGCCCCAGCATTTT. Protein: CASSKGETGRSNQPQHF.

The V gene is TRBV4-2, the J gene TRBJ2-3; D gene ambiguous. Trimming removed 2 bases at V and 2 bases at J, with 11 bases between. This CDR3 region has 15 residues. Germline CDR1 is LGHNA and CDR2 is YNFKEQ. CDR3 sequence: CASSQKKDHTDTQYF. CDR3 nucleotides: TGTGCCAGCAGCCAAAAAAAGGACCACACAGATACGCAGTATTTT.

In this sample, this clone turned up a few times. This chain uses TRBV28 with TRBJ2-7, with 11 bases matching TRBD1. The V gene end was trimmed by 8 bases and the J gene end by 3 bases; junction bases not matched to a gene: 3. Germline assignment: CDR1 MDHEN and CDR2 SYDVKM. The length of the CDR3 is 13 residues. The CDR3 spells CASRGQGVYEQYF. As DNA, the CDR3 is TGTGCCAGCCGGGGACAGGGGGTCTACGAGCAGTACTTC.